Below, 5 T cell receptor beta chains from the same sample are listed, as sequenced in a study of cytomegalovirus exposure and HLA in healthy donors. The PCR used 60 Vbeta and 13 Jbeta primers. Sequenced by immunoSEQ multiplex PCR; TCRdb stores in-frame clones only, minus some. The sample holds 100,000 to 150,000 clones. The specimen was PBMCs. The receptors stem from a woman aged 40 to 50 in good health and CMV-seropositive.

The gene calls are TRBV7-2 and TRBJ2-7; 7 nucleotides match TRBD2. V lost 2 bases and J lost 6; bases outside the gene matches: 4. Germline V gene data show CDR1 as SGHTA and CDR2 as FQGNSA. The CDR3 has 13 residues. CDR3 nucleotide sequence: TGTGCCAGCAGCTTAATGGGGGGGGGCGAGCAGTACTTC. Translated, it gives CASSLMGGGEQYF. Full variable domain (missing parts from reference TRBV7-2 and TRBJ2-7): GAGVSQSPSNKVTEKGKDVELRCDPISGHTALYWYRQSLGQGLEFLIYFQGNSAPDKSGLPSDRFSAERTGGSVSTLTIQRTQQEDSAVYLCASSLMGGGEQYFGPGTRLTVT.

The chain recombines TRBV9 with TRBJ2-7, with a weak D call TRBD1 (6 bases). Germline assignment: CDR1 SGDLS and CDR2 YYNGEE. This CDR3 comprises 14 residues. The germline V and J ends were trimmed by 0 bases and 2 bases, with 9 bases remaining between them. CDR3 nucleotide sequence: TGTGCCAGCAGCGTAGGAGGGGGTACCTACGAGCAGTACTTC. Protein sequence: CASSVGGGTYEQYF.

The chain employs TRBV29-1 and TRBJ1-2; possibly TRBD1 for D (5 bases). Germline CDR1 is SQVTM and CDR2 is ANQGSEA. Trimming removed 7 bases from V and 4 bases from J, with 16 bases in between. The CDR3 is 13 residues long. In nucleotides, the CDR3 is TGCAGCGGGGGGGTGGGACGGAGCTATGGCTACACCTTC. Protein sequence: CSGGVGRSYGYTF.

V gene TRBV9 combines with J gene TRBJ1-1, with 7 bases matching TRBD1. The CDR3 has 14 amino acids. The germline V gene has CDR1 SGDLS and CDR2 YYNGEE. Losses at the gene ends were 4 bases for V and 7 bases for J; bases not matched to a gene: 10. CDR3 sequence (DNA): TGTGCCAGCAGCACCACCGGGACAGCGTATGAAGCTTTCTTT. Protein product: CASSTTGTAYEAFF.

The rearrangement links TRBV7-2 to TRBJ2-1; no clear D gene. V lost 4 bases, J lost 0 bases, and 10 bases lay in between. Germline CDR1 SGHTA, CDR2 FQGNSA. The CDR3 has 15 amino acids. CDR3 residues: CASSSESASYNEQFF. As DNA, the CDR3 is TGTGCCAGCAGCTCGGAGTCCGCCTCCTACAATGAGCAGTTCTTC.